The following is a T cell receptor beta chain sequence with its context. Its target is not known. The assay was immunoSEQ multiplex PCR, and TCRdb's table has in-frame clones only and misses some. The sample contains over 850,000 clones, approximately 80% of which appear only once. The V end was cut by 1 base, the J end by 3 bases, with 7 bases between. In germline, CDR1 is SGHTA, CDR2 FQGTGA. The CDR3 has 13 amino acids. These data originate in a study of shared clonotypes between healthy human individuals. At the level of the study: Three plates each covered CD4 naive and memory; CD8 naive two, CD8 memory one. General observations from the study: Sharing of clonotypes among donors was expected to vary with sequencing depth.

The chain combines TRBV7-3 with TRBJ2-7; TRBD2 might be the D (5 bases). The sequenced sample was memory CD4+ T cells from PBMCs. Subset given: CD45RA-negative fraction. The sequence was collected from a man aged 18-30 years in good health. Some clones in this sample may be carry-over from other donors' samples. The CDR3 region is CASSLSAGYEQYF. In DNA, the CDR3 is TGTGCCAGCAGCTTAAGTGCGGGCTACGAGCAGTACTTC.